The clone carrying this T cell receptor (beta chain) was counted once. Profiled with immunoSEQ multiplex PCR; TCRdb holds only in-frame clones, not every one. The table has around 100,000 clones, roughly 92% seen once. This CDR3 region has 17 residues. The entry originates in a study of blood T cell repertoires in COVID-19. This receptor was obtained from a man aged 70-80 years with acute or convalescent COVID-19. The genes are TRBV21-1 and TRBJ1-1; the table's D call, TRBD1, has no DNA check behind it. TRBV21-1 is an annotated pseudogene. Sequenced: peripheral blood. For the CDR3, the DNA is TGTGCCAGCAGTCCGGGGACAGGGACGGCCAAGAACACTGAAGCTTTCTTT. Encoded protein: CASSPGTGTAKNTEAFF.